This T cell receptor beta chain derives from a study of T cell responses to AZD1222 COVID-19 vaccine. General study findings and limits: Reports say nearly half of spike-specific TCRs go after unmutated variant regions.

The CDR3 loop spans 13 amino acids. Germline CDR1 and CDR2: ENHRY and SYGVKD. The V end was cut by 8 bases, the J end by 0 bases, with 10 bases between. Comment on this clone: The antigen is unknown.

Assay: immunoSEQ multiplex PCR; the TCRdb copy retains only in-frame clones and omits some. The sample shows 150,000 or so clones, approximately 90% of them seen only once. The TCR sequence derives from an adult in good health. This sample comprised peripheral blood, obtained on day 0 of AZD1222 vaccination. This chain links TRBV10-3 with TRBJ1-1; no clear D. Here the CDR3 reads CAIGATLNTEAFF. DNA for the CDR3: TGTGCCATCGGAGCCACCTTGAACACTGAAGCTTTCTTT.